A single sample is the source of the 27 T cell receptor beta chains below, sequenced in a study of neoadjuvant nivolumab and ipilimumab in lung cancer. The assay was immunoSEQ multiplex PCR, and TCRdb's table has in-frame clones only and misses some. The sample includes some 28,000 clones, 75% to 85% of them seen just once. Material: tumor tissue, obtained after neoadjuvant nivolumab, alone or with ipilimumab, at or shortly before surgery. The receptors were gathered from an adult with non-small cell lung cancer.

This rearrangement joins TRBV5-1 to TRBJ2-7; tentative D call: TRBD1 (6 bases). The V end lost 0 bases, the J end lost 3 bases, and 10 bases lay between the germline ends. The germline gives CDR1 SGHRS, CDR2 YFSETQ. This CDR3 is built from 14 residues. CDR3 region: CASSLVQGYYEQYF. The CDR3, as DNA: TGCGCCAGCAGCTTGGTGCAGGGGTACTACGAGCAGTACTTC.

The chain uses TRBV7-2 and TRBJ1-6, with D tentatively TRBD1 (5 bases). Germline V gene data show CDR1 as SGHTA and CDR2 as FQGNSA. The CDR3 spans 16 residues. V lost 2 bases and J lost 6, with 14 bases in between. DNA for the CDR3: TGTGCCAGCAGCTTATTTCAGGGCGCGGGTAATTCACCCCTCCACTTT. This sequence encodes CASSLFQGAGNSPLHF.

This clone appeared a few times. The CDR3 coding sequence is TGTGCCAGCATCTCAAACTCATTGACCCAGTACTTC. This sequence encodes CASISNSLTQYF. The J gene is TRBJ2-5, the V gene TRBV7-9; D not resolved. Germline CDR1 SEHNR, CDR2 FQNEAQ (reference sequence). V shed 7 bases and J shed 7 bases, with 13 bases lying between them. This CDR3 contains 12 residues.

CDR3 protein: CASSLEAARTNYGYTF. In nucleotides, the CDR3 is TGTGCCAGCAGCTTAGAGGCAGCAAGAACTAACTATGGCTACACCTTC. The chain couples TRBV7-9 to TRBJ1-2; no reliable D call. The CDR3 extends over 16 amino acids. Trimming removed 1 base from V and 0 bases from J, with 12 bases in between. The V gene's germline CDR1 is SEHNR and CDR2 FQNEAQ (reference sequence).

This clone was recorded only once. The rearrangement links TRBV5-5 to TRBJ1-1, with D possibly being TRBD1 (6 bases). The CDR3 consists of 16 residues. Between the trimmed V and J ends, which lost 0 bases and 4 bases, there was a span of 16 bases. Per the germline V gene, CDR1 is SGHKS and CDR2 is YYEKEE (reference sequence). The DNA for the CDR3 is TGTGCCAGCAGCTTGGAGACACAGGGTAGGGCCACTGAAGCTTTCTTT. As protein: CASSLETQGRATEAFF.

This chain uses TRBV29-1 with TRBJ2-7; D ambiguous. This CDR3 region has 12 residues. In germline, CDR1 is SQVTM, CDR2 ANQGSEA. Trimming left V 7 bases short and J 2 bases short, with 12 bases between. This chain's CDR3 is CSAWTEPYEQYF. The CDR3 nucleotides read TGCAGCGCCTGGACCGAACCCTACGAGCAGTACTTC.

The gene calls are TRBV11-2 and TRBJ1-2; a possible D gene is TRBD1 (5 bases). Germline CDR1 reads SGHAT; CDR2 reads FQNNGV. V was trimmed by 5 bases and J by 3 bases, leaving 16 bases between them. This CDR3 is built from 15 residues. CDR3 in amino acids: CASSRGRGIDYGYTF. The DNA for the CDR3 is TGTGCCAGCAGCCGCGGTCGGGGCATAGACTATGGCTACACCTTC.

This chain links TRBV5-1 with TRBJ2-3, with D possibly being TRBD1 (6 bases). The CDR3 loop spans 14 amino acids. The ends were cut back, 4 bases at V and 5 bases at J, with 14 bases in the middle. The germline V gene has CDR1 SGHRS and CDR2 YFSETQ. CDR3 nucleotide sequence: TGCGCCAGCAGCCTACAGGGAATTGGAGATACGCAGTATTTT. Translating gives CASSLQGIGDTQYF.

The chain recombines TRBV5-6 with TRBJ1-2; 9 bases match TRBD1. There are 17 residues in the CDR3. Germline lookup yields CDR1 SGHDT and CDR2 YYEEEE. Unmatched junction bases numbered 10, after V lost 4 bases and J lost 0 bases. CDR3 sequence (DNA): TGTGCCAGCAGCCCCACCCTGGGACAGGGAACTAACTATGGCTACACCTTC. Its translation is CASSPTLGQGTNYGYTF.

The chain combines TRBV19 with TRBJ2-6; D not resolved. The germline CDR1 and CDR2 sequences are LNHDA and SQIVND (reference sequence). CDR3 length: 14 residues. The V end lost 5 bases, the J end lost 0 bases, and 5 bases lay between the germline ends. In DNA form, the CDR3 reads TGTGCCAGTAGTTTTGTCTCTGGGGCCAACGTCCTGACTTTC. As protein: CASSFVSGANVLTF.

The J gene is TRBJ2-1, the V gene TRBV18; D perhaps matches TRBD2 (5 bases). There are 15 residues in the CDR3. Germline CDR1 and CDR2: KGHSH and LQKENI. Trimming removed 1 base at V and 3 bases at J, with 10 bases between. The CDR3 nucleotides read TGTGCCAGCTCACCACGAGGGAGCCTCTACAATGAGCAGTTCTTC. As protein: CASSPRGSLYNEQFF.

The rearrangement joins TRBV30 to TRBJ1-5; TRBD1 matches at 8 bases. The germline V gene encodes CDR1 GTSNPN and CDR2 SVGIG (reference sequence). The CDR3 sequence is 17 residues long. Unmatched junction bases numbered 8, after V lost 0 bases and J lost 1 base. CDR3 loop: CAWSVDREERSNQPQHF. CDR3 nucleotide sequence: TGTGCCTGGAGTGTGGACAGGGAGGAAAGGAGCAATCAGCCCCAGCATTTT.

V is TRBV10-3 and J is TRBJ2-1; D is perhaps TRBD1 (5 bases). The CDR3 consists of 15 residues. V was cut by 2 bases and J by 8 bases, with 16 bases left in between. Germline V gene data show CDR1 as ENHRY and CDR2 as SYGVKD. The CDR3 spells CAISEDNRGLDEQFF. The CDR3 DNA sequence: TGTGCCATCAGTGAGGACAATAGGGGTTTGGATGAGCAGTTCTTC.

The chain recombines TRBV5-1 with TRBJ1-6, with D uncertain. Germline V CDR1 and CDR2: SGHRS, YFSETQ. This CDR3 has 15 amino acids. V lost 5 bases and J 6 bases, leaving 15 bases between the germline ends. CDR3 bases: TGCGCCAGCAGGACCACAGCCCAGATTAATTCACCCCTCCACTTT. As protein: CASRTTAQINSPLHF.

This clone appeared a few times. The chain recombines TRBV29-1 with TRBJ1-1; a possible D gene is TRBD1 (5 bases). The length of the CDR3 is 15 residues. Germline assignment: CDR1 SQVTM and CDR2 ANQGSEA. V gave up 2 bases and J gave up 0 bases, with 13 bases separating them. CDR3 nucleotide sequence: TGCAGCGTTGAACGATCAGGGAGAATGAACACTGAAGCTTTCTTT. Amino acid sequence: CSVERSGRMNTEAFF.

The V call is TRBV6-1, the J call TRBJ1-1, with 9 bases identical to TRBD1. The CDR3 runs 16 residues. Germline V gives CDR1 MNHNS, CDR2 SASEGT. The J segment lost 2 bases and the V segment lost 4 bases, leaving 8 bases of the junction unmatched. CDR3 residues: CASSVTGGAGNTEAFF. CDR3 sequence (DNA): TGTGCCAGCAGTGTAACAGGGGGCGCAGGAAACACTGAAGCTTTCTTT.

V usage is TRBV5-1 and J usage is TRBJ1-2, with a weak D call TRBD1 (6 bases). The germline V gene encodes CDR1 SGHRS and CDR2 YFSETQ. Deletions cut 4 bases from V and 0 bases from J, with 16 bases between. There are 16 residues in the CDR3. The CDR3 nucleotides read TGCGCCAGCAGCCCGAGGGAGAGGGGGGCTAACTATGGCTACACCTTC. It translates to CASSPRERGANYGYTF.

The V gene is TRBV5-1, the J gene TRBJ1-2; 12 bases line up with TRBD1. Unmatched junction bases numbered 7, after V lost 4 bases and J lost 6 bases. This CDR3 spans 15 amino acids. The germline gives CDR1 SGHRS, CDR2 YFSETQ. CDR3 nucleotide sequence: TGCGCCAGCAGCAGAACCGGGACAGGGGGCGATGGCTACACCTTC. Encoded protein: CASSRTGTGGDGYTF. The full variable domain, its missing parts supplied by reference TRBV5-1 and TRBJ1-2, is KAGVTQTPRYLIKTRGQQVTLSCSPISGHRSVSWYQQTPGQGLQFLFEYFSETQRNKGNFPGRFSGRQFSNSRSEMNVSTLELGDSALYLCASSRTGTGGDGYTFGSGTRLTVV.

This chain links TRBV4-1 with TRBJ1-1; D is undetermined. This CDR3 region has 14 residues. V was pared by 1 base and J by 0 bases, with 6 bases between. CDR1 is MGHRA and CDR2 is YSYEKL in the germline V gene. CDR3 amino acids: CASSQGDMNTEAFF. The CDR3 nucleotides are TGCGCCAGCAGCCAAGGGGATATGAACACTGAAGCTTTCTTT.

This clone was observed once. This rearrangement joins TRBV7-2 to TRBJ2-2; a possible D gene is TRBD1 (5 bases). V lost 5 bases and J lost 0, with 16 bases in between. Per germline, CDR1 SGHTA and CDR2 FQGNSA. The CDR3 extends over 17 amino acids. Here the CDR3 reads CASSQGGPGTNTGELFF. Here the CDR3 DNA reads TGTGCCAGCAGCCAAGGTGGGCCAGGGACGAACACCGGGGAGCTGTTTTTT.

The CDR3 region has the DNA TGCGCCAGCAGCCAAGTCGTGGGAGACAGGCAAGCCCCCTACGAGCAGTACTTC. Translating it yields CASSQVVGDRQAPYEQYF. The chain uses TRBV4-1 and TRBJ2-7, with D possibly matching TRBD1 (6 bases). V dropped 1 base and J dropped 2 bases, with 21 bases sitting between them. Germline V gene sequence: CDR1 MGHRA, CDR2 YSYEKL. The CDR3 runs 18 residues.

V gene TRBV30 combines with J gene TRBJ1-4, with 7 bases lining up with TRBD1. The CDR3 runs to 16 residues. V gave up 3 bases and J gave up 7 bases; unmatched junction bases: 14. CDR1 GTSNPN and CDR2 SVGIG come from the germline V gene (reference sequence). This CDR3 reads CAWSPAGGQDFEKLFF. The CDR3 region has the DNA TGTGCCTGGAGCCCAGCCGGAGGACAGGATTTTGAAAAACTGTTTTTT. The whole variable domain, filled in from reference TRBV30 and TRBJ1-4, reads SQTIHQWPATLVQPVGSPLSLECTVEGTSNPNLYWYRQAAGRGLQLLFYSVGIGQISSEVPQNLSASRPQDRQFILSSKKLLLSDSGFYLCAWSPAGGQDFEKLFFGSGTQLSVL.

This clone was observed a handful of times. The chain links TRBV7-9 to TRBJ2-5; 7 bases map to TRBD2. V lost 3 bases, J lost 1 base, and 2 bases stayed unmatched. The germline V gene has CDR1 SEHNR and CDR2 FQNEAQ (reference sequence). The CDR3 is 14 amino acids. For the CDR3, the DNA is TGTGCCAGCAGCTTTGGGGGGGGCCAAGAGACCCAGTACTTC. It codes for CASSFGGGQETQYF.

The chain employs TRBV7-9 and TRBJ1-2; 7 positions match TRBD1. Trimming at V came to 6 bases and at J to 7 bases, leaving 17 bases not matched to a gene. CDR1 is SEHNR and CDR2 is FQNEAQ in the germline V gene (reference sequence). This CDR3 has 16 amino acids. The CDR3, as DNA: TGTGCCAGCAGTGATTCCTCAGGGGGACCAGGGGCTGGCTACACCTTC. Encoded protein: CASSDSSGGPGAGYTF.

The V gene is TRBV6-5, the J gene TRBJ2-1; D may be TRBD1 (5 bases). The CDR3 extends over 14 amino acids. V lost 6 bases to trimming and J lost 7 bases, with 16 bases between them. Per germline, CDR1 MNHEY and CDR2 SVGAGI. CDR3 bases: TGTGCCAGCAGCGCCGCCAGACAGTGGAATGAGCAGTTCTTC. Amino acid sequence: CASSAARQWNEQFF.

V is TRBV4-1 and J is TRBJ2-3; 8 bases fit TRBD1. The CDR3 is made up of 14 amino acids. V shed 5 bases, J shed 6 bases, and the junction held 7 bases outside the gene matches. Germline V gene lookup returns CDR1 MGHRA and CDR2 YSYEKL. CDR3 sequence: CASSYGQGTDTQYF. The CDR3 DNA is TGCGCCAGCAGCTATGGACAGGGTACTGATACGCAGTATTTT.

The chain employs TRBV6-5 and TRBJ1-4; D is ambiguous. Germline CDR1 reads MNHEY; CDR2 reads SVGAGI. Deletions cut 0 bases from V and 8 bases from J, with 7 bases between. The CDR3 contains 13 residues. The DNA for the CDR3 is TGTGCCAGCAGTTACTCGTGGCGCGAAAAACTGTTTTTT. Its protein is CASSYSWREKLFF.